This T cell receptor beta chain was recorded in a study of T-cell reconstitution after alpha-beta-depleted transplantation in children. TCRbeta library construction was performed incorporating unique molecular identifiers. A single record per CDR3 protein comes from TCRdb applying MiXCR to the PCR reads. In the table there are about 250,000 distinct CDR3 sequences, roughly a quarter of which are singletons. On this clonotype itself: Its antigen is undetermined.

Germline V gene data show CDR1 as GTSNPN and CDR2 as SVGIG (reference sequence). This CDR3 is built from 14 residues. Trimming shortened V by 3 bases and J by 8 bases, and 17 bases separated the two germline ends. Broader study findings: One year post-transplant, T-cell counts and diversity were largely derived from T cells produced anew.

This TCR was recovered from a female patient aged 2-15 years who had a stem cell transplant for congenital amegakaryocytic thrombocytopenia, so the T cells may come from the graft donor. The sample consisted of PBMCs, mostly from graft donor cells, taken 360 days after TCRalphabeta/CD19-depleted stem cell transplant. The chain joins TRBV30 to TRBJ2-1; D unclear. This chain's CDR3 is CAWSDHIPFYEQFF. In nucleotides, the CDR3 is TGTGCCTGGAGCGATCATATTCCCTTTTATGAGCAGTTCTTC.